Listed here are 3 T cell receptor beta chains from one sample, sequenced in a study of blood T cell repertoires in COVID-19. Produced via immunoSEQ multiplex PCR; TCRdb's table is partial and in-frame only. Of about 250,000 clones in the sample, 83% are singletons; the top ten hold roughly 8.8%. The specimen was peripheral blood. The receptors derive from a man in his forties with active or convalescent COVID-19.

CDR3 region: CSAPGGRSSGTGGLETQYF. For the CDR3, the DNA is TGCAGCGCCCCAGGGGGTCGGTCCTCAGGCACAGGGGGCTTGGAGACCCAGTACTTC. The rearrangement links TRBV29-1 to TRBJ2-5; 9 bases align to TRBD1. Per germline, CDR1 SQVTM and CDR2 ANQGSEA. V lost 7 bases, J lost 5 bases, and 26 bases stayed unmatched. The CDR3 has 19 amino acids.

This clone has a handful of counts. The J gene is TRBJ2-1, the V gene TRBV7-2; possibly TRBD1 for D (6 bases). CDR1 SGHTA and CDR2 FQGNSA come from the germline V gene. The length of the CDR3 is 15 residues. V gave up 4 bases and J gave up 7 bases, with 17 bases separating them. The CDR3 region is CASSSGVGVQNEQFF. CDR3 sequence (DNA): TGTGCCAGCAGCTCAGGGGTAGGGGTTCAGAATGAGCAGTTCTTC. Full variable domain (rest looked up from reference TRBV7-2 and TRBJ2-1): GAGVSQSPSNKVTEKGKDVELRCDPISGHTALYWYRQSLGQGLEFLIYFQGNSAPDKSGLPSDRFSAERTGGSVSTLTIQRTQQEDSAVYLCASSSGVGVQNEQFFGPGTRLTVL.

In DNA form, the CDR3 reads TGTGCCAGTAGTATAGGGGCCCCCGATACGCAGTATTTT. It codes for CASSIGAPDTQYF. The J gene is TRBJ2-3, the V gene TRBV19; D ambiguous. V lost 1 base, J lost 6 bases, and 8 bases lay in between. The CDR3 consists of 13 residues. Germline values: CDR1 LNHDA, CDR2 SQIVND (reference sequence).